This T cell receptor beta chain was identified in a study of blood T cell repertoires in COVID-19. On the study more broadly: The United States, Italy and Spain supplied acute and convalescent COVID-19 samples. T cells, B-cell-depleted T cells, or PBMCs provided the cDNA or gDNA that served as material.

In the authors' workflow: Counts of nucleated cells, estimated from reference gene primer amplification, were obtained. Clones were sequenced by immunoSEQ multiplex PCR, and TCRdb holds only the in-frame ones, with some missing. V and J calls and clone size are those listed in that table; D and trimming were worked out from the DNA. The sample lists about 180,000 clones; approximately 90% were seen once. CDR1 is MDHEN, CDR2 SYDVKM, per germline. V was shortened by 5 bases and J by 0 bases, with 14 bases between the two germline ends. The CDR3 loop spans 16 amino acids. This sequence originates from a woman aged 25 to 39 with active or convalescent COVID-19. The rearrangement links TRBV28 to TRBJ1-3, with D possibly matching TRBD1 (5 bases). The sequenced material came from peripheral blood. The CDR3 bases are TGTGCCAGCAGTACGGATGACAGTCCCTCTGGAAACACCATATATTTT. This encodes CASSTDDSPSGNTIYF.